This T cell receptor (beta chain) was observed in a study of T cell responses to AZD1222 COVID-19 vaccine. Notes on the study in general: Reports say nearly half of spike-specific TCRs go after unmutated variant regions. Samples come after the peak T cell response, not at day 14. Clonal diversity may have been underestimated in mostly white British donors.

As to this clone: The antigen is not known.

TCRdb's table, derived via immunoSEQ multiplex PCR, lists solely in-frame clones and lacks some. Here the sample spans 130,000 to 150,000 clones, 90% to 95% being singletons. Deletions cut 4 bases from V and 7 bases from J, with 8 bases between. Germline lookup yields CDR1 SGHRS and CDR2 YFSETQ. The CDR3 extends over 12 amino acids. The chain is built from TRBV5-1 and TRBJ2-2, with D unresolved. The receptor was isolated from an adult in good health. The starting material was peripheral blood, obtained on day 0 of MenACWY control vaccination. The CDR3 loop is CASSPLGGELFF. The CDR3 nucleotides read TGCGCCAGCAGCCCCTTGGGCGGGGAGCTGTTTTTT.